This T cell receptor beta chain was sequenced for a study of early T cells in non-severe SARS-CoV-2 infection. TCRdb passed the 5' RACE reads through MiXCR, listing each CDR3 protein once. The table has approximately 50,000 distinct CDR3 sequences, about 9.3% seen once. This clonotype has a count of ten or more. The sample taken for sequencing was whole blood. The receptor's source is an adult who was a healthcare worker with PCR-confirmed SARS-CoV-2 infection or an uninfected control (not recorded which).

DNA for the CDR3: TGTGCCAGCAGACAATCAGGGGGTGGCGAGCAGTACTTC. Its protein product is CASRQSGGGEQYF. The chain carries TRBV6-2 or TRBV6-3 and TRBJ2-7, with TRBD1 matching 7 bases. This CDR3 region has 13 residues. V lost 6 bases, J lost 6 bases, and 8 bases stayed unmatched. Germline CDR1 is MNHEY and CDR2 is SVGEGT.